This T cell receptor (beta chain) was recovered during a study of T-cell memory formation after mild COVID-19. The wider study: Each donor largely had its own TCR clusters.

Constant-segment-primed 5'RACE gave TCR alpha and TCR beta cDNA libraries with sample barcodes and UMIs. One entry per CDR3 protein results from TCRdb running MiXCR on the 5' RACE reads. The table includes fewer than 700,000 distinct CDR3 sequences, roughly 18% detected once. This clonotype was recorded a few times. J gave up 2 bases and V 0 bases, and 4 bases lay outside the gene matches. Germline V lookup: CDR1 MNHNY, CDR2 SVGAGI (reference sequence). The length of the CDR3 is 15 residues. The origin of this receptor is an adult woman who had mild COVID-19 (a few samples of this study predate the infection). Cell type and time point are not known. This chain links TRBV6-6 with TRBJ2-7; TRBD1 agrees at 7 bases. The specimen sequenced was PBMCs or a T cell subset sorted from them (not recorded which). CDR3 in DNA: TGTGCCAGCAGTTACTCCGGGACAGAAACCTACGAGCAGTACTTC. It codes for CASSYSGTETYEQYF.